The T cell receptor (beta chain) described here comes from a study of human CD8 memory T cell subsets. The germline V gene has CDR1 SNHLY and CDR2 FYNNEI. The CDR3 contains 13 residues. TCR beta was sequenced from UMI-tagged 5' RACE libraries. Each CDR3 protein gets one entry in TCRdb, which reprocessed the 5' RACE reads and gives no DNA. This table holds roughly 7,000 distinct CDR3 sequences. Total CD8+ T cells were enriched by negative magnetic separation. The clonotype originates from a human donor in good health. The sequencing sample was made of CD8+ stem-like memory T cells (TSCM and TCM) sorted from PBMCs. Subset noted: stem-like memory CD8 T cells (TSTEM), CCR7+ PD-1- TIGIT-. The rearrangement links TRBV2 to TRBJ2-7. This chain's CDR3 is CASRRNDFYEQYF.